Listed here is a single T cell receptor (beta chain). Its antigen is not known. The V segment lost 4 bases and the J segment 0 bases; nucleotides outside the gene matches: 8. The CDR3 contains 18 residues. Per germline, CDR1 LGHNA and CDR2 YSLEER. Reverse transcribed after extraction, RNA yielded cDNA as the sequencing template. Profiling relied on immunoSEQ multiplex PCR, and the TCRdb table lists in-frame clones only, not all of them. The sample carries 60,000 to 65,000 clones, 44% recorded once. The sample belongs to a study of CD8+ T cells in alopecia areata. Notes on the study in general: Sequencing of scalp tissue also captures the resident alphabeta T cells of normal skin.

Punch biopsies of lesional scalp, plus peripheral blood, were taken from alopecia areata patients. Sorting of PBMCs yielded the CD4+ and CD8+ T cells. This receptor was identified in a human donor with alopecia areata. The chain links TRBV4-3 to TRBJ2-3; 12 positions agree with TRBD2. Sequenced input: NKG2D-low CD8+ T cells sorted from blood. CDR3 residues: CASSLFLAGGPSTDTQYF. As DNA, the CDR3 is TGCGCCAGCAGCCTATTCCTAGCGGGAGGGCCGAGCACAGATACGCAGTATTTT.